This T cell receptor beta chain is from a study of blood T cells in healthy people across ages. Study-wide points: Long-lived donors carried more naive CD4+ cells and greater diversity than aged donors.

Germline-derived CDR1 and CDR2 are SGHTA and FQGNSA. The CDR3 is 15 residues long. V dropped 3 bases and J dropped 2 bases, with 14 bases sitting between them. Isolating PBMCs gave at least 6.5 million of these cells per sample. This clonotype was seen a handful of times. The antigen is not known. The authors ran a second PCR of roughly 6 to 12 cycles using a sample-barcoded 5' primer and a J-beta primer mix. MiXCR, applied by TCRdb to the 5' RACE reads, yields one record per CDR3 protein. This repertoire shows 760,000 or so distinct CDR3 sequences, 25% found once; its top ten account for 9.4%. The same data also went into a second study, on T cells of mothers and their children. That source notes: Study donors consisted of a few healthy Caucasian mothers and their six children.

Sequencing input: blood. This chain uses TRBV7-2 with TRBJ2-7; possibly TRBD1 for D (6 bases). The receptor was derived from a boy under 18 in good health. The chain's CDR3 is CASSFVLGTTYEQYF. CDR3 nucleotides: TGTGCCAGCAGCTTCGTCTTAGGGACAACCTACGAGCAGTACTTC.